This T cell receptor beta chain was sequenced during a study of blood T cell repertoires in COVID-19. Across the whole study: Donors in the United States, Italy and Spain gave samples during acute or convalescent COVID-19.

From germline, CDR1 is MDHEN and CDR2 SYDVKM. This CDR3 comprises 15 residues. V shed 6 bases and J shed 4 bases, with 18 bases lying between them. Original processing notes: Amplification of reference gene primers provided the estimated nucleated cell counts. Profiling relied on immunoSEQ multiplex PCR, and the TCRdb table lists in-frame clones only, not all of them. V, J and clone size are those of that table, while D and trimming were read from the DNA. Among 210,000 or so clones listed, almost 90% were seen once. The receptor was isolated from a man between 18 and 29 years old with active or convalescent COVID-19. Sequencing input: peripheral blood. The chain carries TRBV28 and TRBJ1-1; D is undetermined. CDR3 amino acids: CASSQTSPRSTEAFF. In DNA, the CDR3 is TGTGCCAGCAGCCAAACTAGCCCCAGGAGCACTGAAGCTTTCTTT. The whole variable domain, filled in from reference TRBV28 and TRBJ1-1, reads DVKVTQSSRYLVKRTGEKVFLECVQDMDHENMFWYRQDPGLGLRLIYFSYDVKMKEKGDIPEGYSVSREKKERFSLILESASTNQTSMYLCASSQTSPRSTEAFFGQGTRLTVV.